A selection of T cell receptor beta chains follows, all from one sample in a study of cytomegalovirus exposure and HLA in healthy donors. Libraries were prepared by immunoSEQ multiplex PCR; TCRdb keeps only in-frame clonotypes and omits some of them. Here the sample spans 110,000 to 150,000 clones, around 10% being singletons. The material sequenced was PBMCs. These receptors all stem from a male donor in good health and CMV-seronegative. CDR3s include the opening cysteine and the closing phenylalanine or tryptophan. The D gene is left open where the match is weak. The size entry is marked missing in some rows and otherwise reads once, few, many or a size class.

d_call clone_size j_call v_call cdr3_nt cdr3_aa
TRBD1 few TRBJ1-1 TRBV13 TGTGCCAGCAGGGAGACAGGGCAGGGCATCCCTGAAGCTTTCTTT CASRETGQGIPEAFF
TRBD1 - TRBJ1-5 TRBV28 TGTGCCAGCAGTTTATATACAGGGGACAATCAGCCCCAGCATTTT CASSLYTGDNQPQHF
- few TRBJ1-3 TRBV10-2 TGCGCCAGCAGTTTGGGGGGATTTGGAAACACCATATATTTT CASSLGGFGNTIYF
TRBD1 few TRBJ1-5 TRBV30 TGTGCCTGGAATTACAGGGGAAATCAGCCCCAGCATTTT CAWNYRGNQPQHF
TRBD1 - TRBJ1-3 TRBV6-5 TGTGCCAGCAGTTACTCGGGACAGGGAAACACCATATATTTT CASSYSGQGNTIYF
TRBD1 - TRBJ2-1 TRBV27 TGTGCCAGCAGTTTGGACAGGGACAATGAGCAGTTCTTC CASSLDRDNEQFF
TRBD1 few TRBJ2-7 TRBV28 TGTGCCAGCCGACGGGACAGGGGTATGCAGGAGCAGTACTTC CASRRDRGMQEQYF
- few TRBJ1-2 TRBV28 TGTGCCAGCAGTTTAAACAGGGTCGACGGCTACACCTTC CASSLNRVDGYTF
- few TRBJ2-3 TRBV28 TGTGCCAGCAGTTCCCCGGGGGAGGATACGCAGTATTTT CASSSPGEDTQYF
- - TRBJ2-7 TRBV28 TGTGCCAGCAGTTACCCCATCGACTTACGAGTTAGCTCCTACGAGCAGTACTTC CASSYPIDLRVSSYEQYF
TRBD1 - TRBJ2-5 TRBV18 TGTGCCAGCTCACCACTACAGGGGGAACTGTTTATGACCCAGTACTTC CASSPLQGELFMTQYF
TRBD1 - TRBJ1-1 TRBV28 TGTGCCAGCGACAGGGCCCAAACAATGAACACTGAAGCTTTCTTT CASDRAQTMNTEAFF
- few TRBJ2-2 TRBV6-6 TGTGCCAGCAGTTTAGTCCCCGGGGAGCTGTTTTTT CASSLVPGELFF
TRBD1 - TRBJ2-2 TRBV4-1 TGCGCCAGCAAGCGAACGACAGGGTCGAACACCGGGGAGCTGTTTTTT CASKRTTGSNTGELFF
- - TRBJ2-5 TRBV6-1 TGTGCCAGCAGTGAGATTCTTAGCCCCCAAGAGACCCAGTACTTC CASSEILSPQETQYF
- - TRBJ1-3 TRBV7-7 TGTGCCAGCAGCCCGTGGGTTAGCGGACGGGGAGCTGGAAACACCATATATTTT CASSPWVSGRGAGNTIYF
- - TRBJ1-2 TRBV6-1 TGTGCCAGCAAGGAGGCCATGCCCTTGTATGGCTACACCTTC CASKEAMPLYGYTF
TRBD1 few TRBJ2-7 TRBV28 TGTGCCAGCAGTTCCCCTTCTCTCCCCGACAGGGGCCCCTTTTACGAGCAGTACTTC CASSSPSLPDRGPFYEQYF
- few TRBJ2-2 TRBV4-2 TGTGCCAGCAGCCAAGGGGCTACTGACACCGGGGAGCTGTTTTTT CASSQGATDTGELFF
- - TRBJ1-3 TRBV10-2 TGCGCCAGCAGTGAACTTCCTCACCGCAACACCATATATTTT CASSELPHRNTIYF
- - TRBJ1-1 TRBV5-4 TGTGCCAGCAGCTTGGAACAGGGTTGGACTGAAGCTTTCTTT CASSLEQGWTEAFF
- - TRBJ2-1 TRBV7-9 TGTGCCAGCAGCCCCAGGGAGCAGTTCTTC CASSPREQFF
TRBD1 - TRBJ1-5 TRBV19 TGTGCCAGTAGAGGGGGCGAAAATCGCAATCAGCCCCAGCATTTT CASRGGENRNQPQHF
- few TRBJ2-7 TRBV7-9 TGTGCCAGCAGCTTACTAGGAGGTGAGCAGTACTTC CASSLLGGEQYF